This T cell receptor (beta chain) was identified in a study of control samples from healthy donors and cancer patients (dated by TCRdb to the early 2020s). Library creation used the immunoSEQ multiplex PCR assay. Held by TCRdb, this immuneACCESS table contains in-frame sequences only and omits some clones. Under half of the omission traces to an unresolved V gene where checked; the cause of the rest is unknown. The sample yields 150,000 or so clones; about 94% were counted once. In total, the top ten clones hold about 5.6% of the sample. Including cysteine and phenylalanine, the CDR3 has 13 amino acids. The retained sequence is limited to the CDR3, 39 bases, with the frame set at the first base. CDR1 and CDR2 are drawn from the germline V gene (reference sequence): LNHDA, SQIVND. Trimming removed 5 bases from V and 5 bases from J, leaving 12 bases between the germline ends. Remarks on this clone: It has no known antigen specificity. Per-base quality was not reported, and no clone a single base away is much larger than it.

The receptor chain draws on TRBV19 and TRBJ1-2, with TRBD1 tentatively as D gene (5 bases match). This clonotype originated in a man aged 35-49 years in good health. The sequenced sample was blood. CDR3 sequence: CASSPQGFYGYTF. The DNA is TGTGCCAGTAGTCCGCAGGGCTTTTATGGCTACACCTTC.